Listed below are T cell receptor beta chains from one sample, sequenced in a study of control samples from healthy donors and cancer patients. Produced via immunoSEQ multiplex PCR; TCRdb's table is partial and in-frame only. The sample lists approximately 70,000 clones; roughly 89% were seen once. Material for sequencing was PBMCs. Every receptor here comes from a man aged 55 to 69 with lung cancer. CDR3s include the opening cysteine and the closing phenylalanine or tryptophan. A D gene is named only where the DNA matches it firmly. Not all rows give a size; the values are once, few, many and, for expanded clones, a class.

clone size: NA
D gene: NA
J gene: TRBJ1-1
V gene: TRBV25-1
CDR3 DNA: TGTGCCAGCAGTGAAAGGCAGGGTAGGACTGAAGCTTTCTTT
CDR3 protein: CASSERQGRTEAFF

clone size: NA
D gene: NA
J gene: TRBJ1-1
V gene: TRBV27
CDR3 DNA: TGTGCCAGCAGTCCGGGGGGGGGTAACACTGAAGCTTTCTTT
CDR3 protein: CASSPGGGNTEAFF

clone size: NA
D gene: NA
J gene: TRBJ1-2
V gene: TRBV30
CDR3 DNA: TGTGCCTGGAGTGTACAAGGGGACGCTCGACACACCTTC
CDR3 protein: CAWSVQGDARHTF

clone size: NA
D gene: TRBD2
J gene: TRBJ2-2
V gene: TRBV10-1
CDR3 DNA: TGCGCCAGCAAGCGGGGAGCAACCGGGGAGCTGTTTTTT
CDR3 protein: CASKRGATGELFF

clone size: once
D gene: NA
J gene: TRBJ1-3
V gene: TRBV6-5
CDR3 DNA: TGTGCCAGCAGTCCAAATCGTAAAAACACCATATATTTT
CDR3 protein: CASSPNRKNTIYF

clone size: few
D gene: NA
J gene: TRBJ2-3
V gene: TRBV6-1
CDR3 DNA: TGTGCCAGCAGTGAACAGGGGAATTGGGCAGATACGCAGTATTTT
CDR3 protein: CASSEQGNWADTQYF

clone size: NA
D gene: TRBD2
J gene: TRBJ2-1
V gene: TRBV6-6
CDR3 DNA: TGTGCCAGCAGCCCCCGCCTACTAGCGGGGGGGCCGAAGAGTTTGGATGAGCAGTTCTTC
CDR3 protein: CASSPRLLAGGPKSLDEQFF

clone size: NA
D gene: NA
J gene: TRBJ1-5
V gene: TRBV19
CDR3 DNA: TGTGCCAGTAGTACGGACATGGGGGGGAGAAATCAGCCCCAGCATTTT
CDR3 protein: CASSTDMGGRNQPQHF

clone size: NA
D gene: TRBD2
J gene: TRBJ2-1
V gene: TRBV27
CDR3 DNA: TGTGCCAGCAGTTTCTATAGCGGGGGGCCCTCTCGGGAGCAGTTCTTC
CDR3 protein: CASSFYSGGPSREQFF

clone size: NA
D gene: NA
J gene: TRBJ1-5
V gene: TRBV3-1/TRBV3-2
CDR3 DNA: TGTGCCAGCAGTCCCCGACAGGACAATCAGCCCCAGCATTTT
CDR3 protein: CASSPRQDNQPQHF

clone size: NA
D gene: NA
J gene: TRBJ1-4
V gene: TRBV24-1
CDR3 DNA: TGTGCCACCAGTGATTCCGACAGGGAAAAACTGTTTTTT
CDR3 protein: CATSDSDREKLFF

clone size: once
D gene: NA
J gene: TRBJ1-1
V gene: TRBV6-5
CDR3 DNA: TGTGCCAGCAGGAGACAGTCTAGGGGGACTGAAGCTTTCTTT
CDR3 protein: CASRRQSRGTEAFF

clone size: NA
D gene: TRBD1
J gene: TRBJ2-5
V gene: TRBV6-2/TRBV6-3
CDR3 DNA: TGTGCCAGCAGTTACACCGGGACAGGGGGTCGCGGGACCCAGTACTTC
CDR3 protein: CASSYTGTGGRGTQYF

clone size: NA
D gene: NA
J gene: TRBJ2-3
V gene: TRBV24-1
CDR3 DNA: TGTGCCACCAGTGATTTGCCAATTTCATTCACAGATACGCAGTATTTT
CDR3 protein: CATSDLPISFTDTQYF

clone size: NA
D gene: NA
J gene: TRBJ2-5
V gene: TRBV3-1/TRBV3-2
CDR3 DNA: TGTGCCAGCAGCCAGGTCCAGATGGGAGAGGAGACCCAGTACTTC
CDR3 protein: CASSQVQMGEETQYF

clone size: NA
D gene: TRBD1
J gene: TRBJ1-1
V gene: TRBV5-1
CDR3 DNA: TGCGCCAGCAGATGGGGGACAGGGGATTTGAACACTGAAGCTTTCTTT
CDR3 protein: CASRWGTGDLNTEAFF

clone size: NA
D gene: TRBD1
J gene: TRBJ2-4
V gene: TRBV5-4
CDR3 DNA: TGTGCCAGCAGCATACGGACAGGGCCAAGAGGAAACATTCAGTACTTC
CDR3 protein: CASSIRTGPRGNIQYF

clone size: NA
D gene: NA
J gene: TRBJ2-3
V gene: TRBV10-3
CDR3 DNA: TGTGCCATCAGTGACAGCACAGATACGCAGTATTTT
CDR3 protein: CAISDSTDTQYF

clone size: NA
D gene: TRBD1
J gene: TRBJ2-5
V gene: TRBV5-1
CDR3 DNA: TGCGCCAGCAGCCGTGGACAGGGTCAAGAGACCCAGTACTTC
CDR3 protein: CASSRGQGQETQYF

clone size: NA
D gene: NA
J gene: TRBJ1-5
V gene: TRBV9
CDR3 DNA: TGTGCCAGCAGCGTGGGGGACGGGTATAGCAATCAGCCCCAGCATTTT
CDR3 protein: CASSVGDGYSNQPQHF

clone size: NA
D gene: NA
J gene: TRBJ2-2
V gene: TRBV30
CDR3 DNA: TGTGCCTGGAAGGTCCTAGGAGGGAAGGCAGGCACCGGGGAGCTGTTTTTT
CDR3 protein: CAWKVLGGKAGTGELFF

clone size: NA
D gene: NA
J gene: TRBJ2-3
V gene: TRBV2
CDR3 DNA: TGTGCCACGGCCAGGGGAAGCACAGATACGCAGTATTTT
CDR3 protein: CATARGSTDTQYF